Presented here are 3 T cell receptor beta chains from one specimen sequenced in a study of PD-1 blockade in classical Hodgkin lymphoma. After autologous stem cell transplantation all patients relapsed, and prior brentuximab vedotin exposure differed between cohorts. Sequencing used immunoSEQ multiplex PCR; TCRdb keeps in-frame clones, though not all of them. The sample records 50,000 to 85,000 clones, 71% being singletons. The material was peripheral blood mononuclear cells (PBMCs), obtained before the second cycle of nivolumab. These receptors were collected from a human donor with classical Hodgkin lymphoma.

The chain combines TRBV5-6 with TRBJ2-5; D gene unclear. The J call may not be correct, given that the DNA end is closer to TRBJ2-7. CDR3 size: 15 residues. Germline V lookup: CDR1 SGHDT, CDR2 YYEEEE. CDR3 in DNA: TGTGCCAGCAGCTTGTGGGCGGTGGCGGCCTACGAGCAGTACTTC. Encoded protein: CASSLWAVAAYEQYF.

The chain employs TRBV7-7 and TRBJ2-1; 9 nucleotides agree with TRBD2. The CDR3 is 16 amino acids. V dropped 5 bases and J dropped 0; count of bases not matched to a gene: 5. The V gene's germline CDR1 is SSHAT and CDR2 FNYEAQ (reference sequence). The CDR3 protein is CASSPLAGASYNEQFF. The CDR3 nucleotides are TGTGCCAGCAGCCCGTTAGCGGGGGCCTCCTACAATGAGCAGTTCTTC.

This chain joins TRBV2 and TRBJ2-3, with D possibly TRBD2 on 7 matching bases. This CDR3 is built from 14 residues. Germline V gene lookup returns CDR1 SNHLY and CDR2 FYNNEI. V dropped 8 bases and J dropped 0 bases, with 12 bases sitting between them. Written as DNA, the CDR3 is TGTGCCAGCGGCCGGGGGGCTAGCACAGATACGCAGTATTTT. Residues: CASGRGASTDTQYF.